These 3 T cell receptor beta chains came from one sample sequenced in a study of OX40 agonist ivuxolimab in advanced cancers. TCRdb's copy holds only in-frame clones and misses some; the assay was immunoSEQ multiplex PCR. The sample records about 60,000 clones, less than 85% being singletons. The sequencing here drew on CD4+ or CD8+ T cells sorted from blood, taken in a trial of the OX40 agonist ivuxolimab. The origin of the receptors is an adult with an advanced solid tumor such as melanoma, head and neck, liver or kidney cancer.

J is TRBJ2-2 and V is TRBV4-1; D gene unclear. The length of the CDR3 is 13 residues. Germline V lookup: CDR1 MGHRA, CDR2 YSYEKL. Trimming left V 0 bases short and J 7 bases short, with 6 bases between. This CDR3 reads CASSQDLIGELFF. DNA of the CDR3: TGCGCCAGCAGCCAAGATCTGATCGGGGAGCTGTTTTTT.

This clone was seen a handful of times. The V gene is TRBV19, the J gene TRBJ1-1; no clear D. CDR1 and CDR2 from the germline V gene are LNHDA and SQIVND (reference sequence). The V gene lost 6 bases and the J gene lost 1 base, with 9 bases spanning the gap. The CDR3 contains 13 residues. Here the CDR3 DNA reads TGTGCCAGTAGCCGGCCGGGGAACACTGAAGCTTTCTTT. Residues: CASSRPGNTEAFF.

V and J are TRBV28 and TRBJ2-1, with 10 bases that match TRBD2. Germline assignment: CDR1 MDHEN and CDR2 SYDVKM. CDR3 length: 16 amino acids. Losses at the gene ends were 2 bases for V and 4 bases for J; bases not matched to a gene: 5. The DNA of the CDR3 is TGTGCCAGCAGTTTAAGGGCAGCGGGAGGGTACAATGAGCAGTTCTTC. It specifies CASSLRAAGGYNEQFF.